The 20 T cell receptor beta chains presented below share a single source sample, sequenced in a study of T cell repertoires in cytomegalovirus infection. TCRdb redid the calling of the reads with MiXCR, one entry per CDR3 protein. This sample has about 360,000 distinct CDR3 sequences, with roughly 20% found just once. The specimen sequenced was PBMCs. The receptors here all came from a human donor in good health (CMV status not recorded). Some clones in this sample may be carry-over from other donors' samples.

At least ten counts were recorded for this clonotype. The chain has TRBV7-8 and TRBJ2-1; D is perhaps TRBD1 or TRBD2 (5 bases each). This CDR3 is built from 13 residues. Germline V lookup: CDR1 SGHVS, CDR2 FQNEAQ. V lost 2 bases to trimming and J lost 9 bases, with 11 bases between them. Here the CDR3 DNA reads TGTGCCAGCAGCTTAATAACCGGGACTGAGCAGTTCTTC. Translating gives CASSLITGTEQFF. The complete variable domain, with remaining parts taken from reference TRBV7-8 and TRBJ2-1, reads GAGVSQSPRYKVAKRGQDVALRCDPISGHVSLFWYQQALGQGPEFLTYFQNEAQLDKSGLPSDRFFAERPEGSVSTLKIQRTQQEDSAVYLCASSLITGTEQFFGPGTRLTVL.

V is TRBV20-1 and J is TRBJ1-1; 7 bases are shared with TRBD1. With 3 bases clipped from V and 5 bases from J, the junction kept 6 bases outside the gene matches. This CDR3 is built from 13 residues. Germline lookup yields CDR1 DFQATT and CDR2 SNEGSKA (reference sequence). The CDR3 protein is CSASNRGLTEAFF. In DNA form, the CDR3 reads TGCAGTGCTAGCAACAGGGGTTTGACTGAAGCTTTCTTT.

The V and J genes are TRBV20-1 and TRBJ2-7; 7 bases match TRBD1. Losses at the gene ends were 0 bases for V and 5 bases for J; bases not matched to a gene: 10. In germline, CDR1 is DFQATT, CDR2 SNEGSKA (reference sequence). This CDR3 has 15 amino acids. The CDR3 nucleotides are TGCAGTGCTAGAGACCAAACAGGGGCCAGGGACGAGCAGTACTTC. Amino acid sequence: CSARDQTGARDEQYF.

In this sample, this clonotype turned up a few times. The chain is built from TRBV10-3 and TRBJ2-3, with TRBD2 as a possible D gene (5 bases). Trimming stripped 0 bases from V and 1 base from J, with 8 bases between. This CDR3 is 15 amino acids long. Germline-derived CDR1 and CDR2 are ENHRY and SYGVKD. CDR3: CAISESSGGTDTQYF. CDR3 coding DNA: TGTGCCATCAGTGAGTCGAGCGGCGGCACAGATACGCAGTATTTT.

This clonotype came up a few times. The rearrangement uses TRBV4-1 and TRBJ1-2; no clear D gene. The CDR3 has 12 amino acids. Germline V gives CDR1 MGHRA, CDR2 YSYEKL. V lost 3 bases, J lost 7 bases, and 9 bases lay in between. The CDR3 reads CASSHIYGGYTF. In DNA, the CDR3 is TGCGCCAGCAGCCATATATACGGTGGCTACACCTTC.

This clonotype showed up just a few times. The chain carries TRBV5-1 and TRBJ1-2; a weak D match, TRBD1 (5 bases). The germline V and J ends were trimmed by 3 bases and 7 bases, with 16 bases remaining between them. The length of the CDR3 is 14 residues. Germline V CDR1 and CDR2: SGHRS, YFSETQ. The CDR3 region has the DNA TGCGCCAGCAGCTCGCCCGGGGCCACAGTTGGCTACACCTTC. Residues: CASSSPGATVGYTF.

This clonotype turned up a few times. This CDR3 reads CASSGTSGDTDTQYF. CDR3 bases: TGTGCCAGCAGCGGGACTAGCGGGGACACAGATACGCAGTATTTT. The V gene is TRBV2, the J gene TRBJ2-3; TRBD2 matches at 13 bases. CDR1 is SNHLY, CDR2 FYNNEI, per germline. The CDR3 totals 15 residues. Trimming at V came to 6 bases and at J to 2 bases, leaving 2 bases not matched to a gene.

This clonotype was seen at least ten times. The V call is TRBV19, the J call TRBJ2-4; tentatively, D is TRBD1 (5 bases). The V gene lost 1 base and the J gene lost 0 bases, with 10 bases spanning the gap. There are 16 residues in the CDR3. Germline CDR1 and CDR2: LNHDA and SQIVND (reference sequence). CDR3 sequence (DNA): TGTGCCAGTAGTATAGCTAGGGGTATAGCCAAAAACATTCAGTACTTC. Its protein is CASSIARGIAKNIQYF. Filled out from reference TRBV19 and TRBJ2-4, the complete variable domain reads DGGITQSPKYLFRKEGQNVTLSCEQNLNHDAMYWYRQDPGQGLRLIYYSQIVNDFQKGDIAEGYSVSREKKESFPLTVTSAQKNPTAFYLCASSIARGIAKNIQYFGAGTRLSVL.

In its sample, this clonotype was seen many times. The V gene is TRBV12-3 or TRBV12-4, the J gene TRBJ1-4, with D possibly TRBD1 on 6 matching bases. V lost 3 bases, J lost 4 bases, and 9 bases lay in between. CDR3 length: 14 amino acids. CDR3 residues: CASSFRQVNEKLFF. The DNA of the CDR3 is TGTGCCAGCAGTTTCAGACAGGTTAATGAAAAACTGTTTTTT.

This clonotype has only a few counts. The chain recombines TRBV10-3 with TRBJ1-3; D call uncertain. The CDR3 is 13 amino acids. Germline CDR1 reads ENHRY; CDR2 reads SYGVKD. Trimming left V 3 bases short and J 8 bases short, with 11 bases between. CDR3 coding DNA: TGTGCCATCAGTGAAACCGTCGGGGACACCATATATTTT. Residues: CAISETVGDTIYF.

In this sample, this clonotype turned up a few times. V and J are TRBV7-4 and TRBJ1-1, with D possibly TRBD1 on 6 matching bases. Germline CDR1 reads SGHVT; CDR2 reads SQSDAQ. The length of the CDR3 is 15 residues. The V gene lost 1 base and the J gene lost 1 base, with 10 bases spanning the gap. The CDR3 bases are TGTGCCAGCAGCTTAGAGGCAGGGGCGAACACTGAAGCTTTCTTT. Translation: CASSLEAGANTEAFF. The full variable domain, rest sourced from reference TRBV7-4 and TRBJ1-1, is GAGVSQSPRYKVAKRGRDVALRCDSISGHVTLYWYRQTLGQGSEVLTYSQSDAQRDKSGRPSGRFSAERPERSVSTLKIQRTEQGDSAVYLCASSLEAGANTEAFFGQGTRLTVV.

The J gene is TRBJ2-5, the V gene TRBV5-1, with a weak D call TRBD1 (6 bases). Per germline, CDR1 SGHRS and CDR2 YFSETQ. The CDR3 has 15 amino acids. V lost 0 bases, J lost 2 bases, and 11 bases lay in between. This chain's CDR3 is CASSLDGTPQETQYF. For the CDR3, the DNA is TGCGCCAGCAGCTTGGACGGGACACCACAAGAGACCCAGTACTTC.

This clonotype was seen at least ten times. The chain uses TRBV7-2 and TRBJ2-7, with D possibly being TRBD1 (6 bases). The CDR3 extends over 14 amino acids. Trimming cost V 5 bases and J 3 bases, with 14 bases left between them. Germline CDR1 SGHTA, CDR2 FQGNSA. In DNA, the CDR3 is TGTGCCAGCAGCCTCAGGGGAGAAAACTACGAGCAGTACGTC. Translated, it gives CASSLRGENYEQYV.

In this sample, this clonotype turned up many times. The genes are TRBV7-2 and TRBJ2-1; weak D call: TRBD1 (5 bases). The length of the CDR3 is 13 residues. The V and J ends lost 2 bases and 7 bases respectively, with 9 bases between them. Per germline, CDR1 SGHTA and CDR2 FQGNSA. CDR3 in amino acids: CASSLYGANEQFF. The CDR3 nucleotides are TGTGCCAGCAGCTTATATGGGGCTAATGAGCAGTTCTTC.

The chain joins TRBV7-8 to TRBJ1-2, with TRBD1 as a possible D gene (6 bases). The CDR3 sequence is 15 residues long. The V gene's germline CDR1 is SGHVS and CDR2 FQNEAQ. The germline V and J ends were trimmed by 0 bases and 5 bases, with 13 bases remaining between them. The CDR3 region is CASSLALGRGYGYTF. CDR3 bases: TGTGCCAGCAGCTTAGCCTTAGGCAGGGGATATGGCTACACCTTC.

This clonotype has only a few counts. The chain links TRBV28 to TRBJ1-6; no clear D gene. Looked up from germline, CDR1 is MDHEN and CDR2 is SYDVKM. The CDR3 contains 14 residues. Trimming shortened V by 2 bases and J by 13 bases, and 15 bases separated the two germline ends. The CDR3 nucleotides are TGTGCCAGCAGTTTACTTCCGACGGAGATTCCCCTCCACTTT. The encoded protein is CASSLLPTEIPLHF.

This rearrangement joins TRBV20-1 to TRBJ2-7, with a possible D match to TRBD2 (5 bases). Germline values: CDR1 DFQATT, CDR2 SNEGSKA (reference sequence). This CDR3 contains 15 residues. Trimming left V 6 bases short and J 4 bases short, with 22 bases between. This CDR3 is CSAPRGPSRNYEQYF. The DNA for the CDR3 is TGCAGTGCCCCGAGAGGTCCTAGCAGGAATTACGAGCAGTACTTC.

V is TRBV2 and J is TRBJ2-1; D is ambiguous. The CDR3 has 12 amino acids. The germline V and J ends were trimmed by 4 bases and 8 bases, with 9 bases remaining between them. Germline V gene sequence: CDR1 SNHLY, CDR2 FYNNEI. The CDR3 DNA reads TGTGCCAGCAGTGCAGAGCGATATGAGCAGTTCTTC. This gives the protein CASSAERYEQFF. Full variable domain (remainder filled in from reference TRBV2 and TRBJ2-1): EPEVTQTPSHQVTQMGQEVILRCVPISNHLYFYWYRQILGQKVEFLVSFYNNEISEKSEIFDDQFSVERPDGSNFTLKIRSTKLEDSAMYFCASSAERYEQFFGPGTRLTVL.

The V and J genes are TRBV5-1 and TRBJ2-7; the match to TRBD1 covers 9 bases. Germline trimming cut 2 bases from V and 5 bases from J; bases unmatched to any gene: 5. The V gene's germline CDR1 is SGHRS and CDR2 YFSETQ. There are 14 residues in the CDR3. In DNA, the CDR3 is TGCGCCAGCAGCTTAACTACAGGGGGCGACGAGCAGTACTTC. The encoded protein is CASSLTTGGDEQYF.

This clonotype was counted a few times. The J gene is TRBJ1-4, the V gene TRBV4-1; a possible D gene is TRBD1 (5 bases). Germline V gene lookup returns CDR1 MGHRA and CDR2 YSYEKL. V lost 8 bases and J lost 6, with 19 bases in between. The CDR3 is made up of 15 amino acids. CDR3 in amino acids: CASSAGARVDEKLFF. The CDR3 DNA reads as TGCGCCAGCTCTGCCGGGGCCAGGGTGGATGAAAAACTGTTTTTT.